This T cell receptor (beta chain) stems from a study of CD8 T cells in ankylosing spondylitis. Study findings and constraints: Clones linked to the disease showed a CD8+ phenotype. They occurred at relatively low frequencies in peripheral blood. A TCR beta motif made of fewer than ten highly homologous variants seemed typical of ankylosing spondylitis blood.

5'-RACE, quantitative and with molecular barcodes, yielded the TCR beta libraries. Using its own MiXCR run on the 5' RACE reads, TCRdb lists one record per CDR3 protein. The sample carries about 90,000 distinct CDR3 sequences, more than 8.5% recorded once. For this clonotype: Its antigen is unidentified.

V was cut by 5 bases and J by 6 bases, with 10 bases left in between. This CDR3 has 11 amino acids. Germline CDR1 reads GTSNPN; CDR2 reads SVGIG (reference sequence). The sample comprised blood, either unsorted or a sorted T cell fraction (not recorded which). This receptor was identified in a male donor with ankylosing spondylitis. The chain couples TRBV30 to TRBJ1-1; D is unresolved. This CDR3 reads CAWSIRPEAFF. For the CDR3, the DNA is TGTGCCTGGTCGATTCGTCCTGAAGCTTTCTTT. The variable domain in full, with the rest retrieved from reference TRBV30 and TRBJ1-1, is SQTIHQWPATLVQPVGSPLSLECTVEGTSNPNLYWYRQAAGRGLQLLFYSVGIGQISSEVPQNLSASRPQDRQFILSSKKLLLSDSGFYLCAWSIRPEAFFGQGTRLTVV.